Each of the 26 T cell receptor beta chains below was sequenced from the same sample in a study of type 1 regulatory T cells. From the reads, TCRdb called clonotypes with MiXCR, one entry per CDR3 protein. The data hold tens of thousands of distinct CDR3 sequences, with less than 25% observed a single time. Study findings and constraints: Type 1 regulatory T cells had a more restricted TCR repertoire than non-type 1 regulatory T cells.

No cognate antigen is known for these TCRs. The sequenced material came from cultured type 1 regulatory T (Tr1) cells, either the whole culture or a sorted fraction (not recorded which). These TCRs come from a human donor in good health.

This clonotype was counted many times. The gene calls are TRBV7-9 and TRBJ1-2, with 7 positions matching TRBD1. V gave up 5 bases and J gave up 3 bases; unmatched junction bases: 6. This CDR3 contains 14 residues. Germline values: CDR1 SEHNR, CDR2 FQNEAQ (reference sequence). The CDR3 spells CASSPRGGDYGYTF. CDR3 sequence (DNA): TGTGCCAGCAGCCCTAGAGGGGGCGACTATGGCTACACCTTC.

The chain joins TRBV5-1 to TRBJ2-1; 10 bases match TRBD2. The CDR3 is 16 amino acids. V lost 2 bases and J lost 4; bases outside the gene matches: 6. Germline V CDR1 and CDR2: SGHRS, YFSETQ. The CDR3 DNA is TGCGCCAGCAGCTTAAATCCTAGCGGGGGTTACAATGAGCAGTTCTTC. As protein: CASSLNPSGGYNEQFF.

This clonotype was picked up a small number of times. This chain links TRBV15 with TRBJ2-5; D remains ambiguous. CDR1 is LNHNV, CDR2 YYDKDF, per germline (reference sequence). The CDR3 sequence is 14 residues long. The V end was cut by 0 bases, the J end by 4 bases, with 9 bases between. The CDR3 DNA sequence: TGTGCCACCAGCAGAGACCCTATCGGAGAGACCCAGTACTTC. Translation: CATSRDPIGETQYF.

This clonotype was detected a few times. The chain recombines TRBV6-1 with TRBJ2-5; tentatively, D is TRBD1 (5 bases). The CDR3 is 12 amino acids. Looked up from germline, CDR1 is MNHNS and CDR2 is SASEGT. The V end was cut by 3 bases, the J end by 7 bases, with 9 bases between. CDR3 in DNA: TGTGCCAGCAGTGAGCAGGGTCCGACCCAGTACTTC. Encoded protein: CASSEQGPTQYF.

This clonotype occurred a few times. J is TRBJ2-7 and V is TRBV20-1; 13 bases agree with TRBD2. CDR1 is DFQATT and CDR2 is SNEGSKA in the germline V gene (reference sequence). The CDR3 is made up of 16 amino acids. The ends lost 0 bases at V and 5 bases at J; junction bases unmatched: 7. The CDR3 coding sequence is TGCAGTGCTAGAGATCCAAGGACTAGCGGGAGCCACGAGCAGTACTTC. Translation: CSARDPRTSGSHEQYF.

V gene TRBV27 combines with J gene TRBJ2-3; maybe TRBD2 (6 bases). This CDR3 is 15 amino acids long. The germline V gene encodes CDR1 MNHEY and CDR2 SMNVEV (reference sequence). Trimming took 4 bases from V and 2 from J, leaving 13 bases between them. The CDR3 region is CASSSPAGITDTQYF. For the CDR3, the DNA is TGTGCCAGCAGTTCCCCGGCGGGGATCACAGATACGCAGTATTTT.

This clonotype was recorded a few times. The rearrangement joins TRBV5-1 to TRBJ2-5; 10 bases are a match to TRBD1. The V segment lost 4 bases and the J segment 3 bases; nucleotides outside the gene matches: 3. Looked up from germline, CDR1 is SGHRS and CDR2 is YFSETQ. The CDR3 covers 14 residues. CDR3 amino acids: CASSAGTGEETQYF. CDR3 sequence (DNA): TGCGCCAGCAGCGCCGGGACAGGGGAAGAGACCCAGTACTTC.

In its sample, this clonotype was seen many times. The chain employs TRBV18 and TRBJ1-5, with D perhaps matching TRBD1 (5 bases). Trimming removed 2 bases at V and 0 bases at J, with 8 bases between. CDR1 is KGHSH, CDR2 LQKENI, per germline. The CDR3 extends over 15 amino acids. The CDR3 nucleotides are TGTGCCAGCTCACCAGCCAGGGATAGCAATCAGCCCCAGCATTTT. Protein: CASSPARDSNQPQHF. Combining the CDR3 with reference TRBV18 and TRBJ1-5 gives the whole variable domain NAGVMQNPRHLVRRRGQEARLRCSPMKGHSHVYWYRQLPEEGLKFMVYLQKENIIDESGMPKERFSAEFPKEGPSILRIQQVVRGDSAAYFCASSPARDSNQPQHFGDGTRLSIL.

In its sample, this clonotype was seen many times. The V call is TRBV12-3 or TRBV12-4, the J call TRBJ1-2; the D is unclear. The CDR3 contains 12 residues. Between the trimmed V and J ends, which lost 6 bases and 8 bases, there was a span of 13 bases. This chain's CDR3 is CASSNLQGGYTF. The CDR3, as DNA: TGTGCCAGCAGCAACTTACAAGGCGGCTACACCTTC.

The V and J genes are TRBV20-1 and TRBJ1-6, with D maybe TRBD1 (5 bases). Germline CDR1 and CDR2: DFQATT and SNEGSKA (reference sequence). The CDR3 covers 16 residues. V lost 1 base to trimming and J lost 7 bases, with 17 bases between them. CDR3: CSARAGGLEGNSPLHF. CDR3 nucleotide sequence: TGCAGTGCTAGAGCTGGGGGTTTGGAGGGGAATTCACCCCTCCACTTT.

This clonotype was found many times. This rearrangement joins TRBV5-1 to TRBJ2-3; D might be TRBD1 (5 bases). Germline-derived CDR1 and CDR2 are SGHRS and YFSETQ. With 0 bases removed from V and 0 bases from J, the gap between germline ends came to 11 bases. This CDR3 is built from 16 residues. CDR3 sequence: CASSLEGRASTDTQYF. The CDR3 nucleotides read TGCGCCAGCAGCTTGGAGGGCAGGGCCAGCACAGATACGCAGTATTTT.

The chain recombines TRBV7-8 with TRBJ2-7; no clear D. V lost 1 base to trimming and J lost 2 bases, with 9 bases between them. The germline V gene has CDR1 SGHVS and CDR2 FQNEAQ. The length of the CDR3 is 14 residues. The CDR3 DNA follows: TGTGCCAGCAGCTTAGACCCGGTAGCCTACGAGCAGTACTTC. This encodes CASSLDPVAYEQYF.

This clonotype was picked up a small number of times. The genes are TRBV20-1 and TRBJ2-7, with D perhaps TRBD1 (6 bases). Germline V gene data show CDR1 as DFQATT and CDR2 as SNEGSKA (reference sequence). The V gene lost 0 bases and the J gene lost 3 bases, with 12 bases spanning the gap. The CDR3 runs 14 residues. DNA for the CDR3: TGCAGTGCTAGAGACATCACAGGGAACTACGAGCAGTACTTC. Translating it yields CSARDITGNYEQYF.

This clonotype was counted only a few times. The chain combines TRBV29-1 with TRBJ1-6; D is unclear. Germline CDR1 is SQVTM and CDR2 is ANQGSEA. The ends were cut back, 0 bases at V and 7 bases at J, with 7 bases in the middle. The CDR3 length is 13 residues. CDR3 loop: CSVEEDGNSPLHF. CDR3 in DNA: TGCAGCGTTGAAGAGGATGGGAATTCACCCCTCCACTTT.

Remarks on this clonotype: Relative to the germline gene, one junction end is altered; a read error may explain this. The CDR3 DNA is TGTGCCAGCGGCTTAAAGGATCGCACCGGGGAGCTGTTTTTT. Encoded protein: CASGLKDRTGELFF. The gene calls are TRBV7-9 and TRBJ2-2; D uncertain. Germline assignment: CDR1 SEHNR and CDR2 FQNEAQ (reference sequence). CDR3 length: 14 amino acids.

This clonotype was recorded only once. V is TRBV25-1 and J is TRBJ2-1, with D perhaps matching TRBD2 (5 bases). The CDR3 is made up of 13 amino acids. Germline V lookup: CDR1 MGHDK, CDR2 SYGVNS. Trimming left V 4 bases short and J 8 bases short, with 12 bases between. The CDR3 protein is CASSGPGRDEQFF. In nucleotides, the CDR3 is TGTGCCAGCAGTGGACCTGGGCGGGATGAGCAGTTCTTC.

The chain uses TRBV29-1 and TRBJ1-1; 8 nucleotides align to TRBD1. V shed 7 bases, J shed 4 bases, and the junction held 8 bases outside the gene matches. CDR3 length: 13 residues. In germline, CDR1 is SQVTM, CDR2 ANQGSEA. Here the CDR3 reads CSAQTGGATEAFF. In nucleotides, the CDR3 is TGCAGCGCTCAAACAGGGGGGGCCACTGAAGCTTTCTTT.

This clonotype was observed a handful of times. The CDR3, as DNA: TGTGCCAGCAGCTTAAACGGCAAGGTGTACGAGCAGTACTTC. It is translated as CASSLNGKVYEQYF. The chain has TRBV7-2 and TRBJ2-7; D remains ambiguous. There are 14 residues in the CDR3. The V gene lost 2 bases and the J gene lost 4 bases, with 12 bases spanning the gap. The V gene's germline CDR1 is SGHTA and CDR2 FQGNSA.

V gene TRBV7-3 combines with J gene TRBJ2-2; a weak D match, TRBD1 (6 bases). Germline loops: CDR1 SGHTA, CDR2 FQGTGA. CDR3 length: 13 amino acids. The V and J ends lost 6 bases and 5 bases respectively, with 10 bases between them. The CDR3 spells CASSQGKTGELFF. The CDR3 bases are TGTGCCAGCAGTCAGGGGAAGACCGGGGAGCTGTTTTTT. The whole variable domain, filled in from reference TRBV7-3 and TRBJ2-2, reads GAGVSQTPSNKVTEKGKYVELRCDPISGHTALYWYRQSLGQGPEFLIYFQGTGAADDSGLPNDRFFAVRPEGSVSTLKIQRTERGDSAVYLCASSQGKTGELFFGEGSRLTVL.

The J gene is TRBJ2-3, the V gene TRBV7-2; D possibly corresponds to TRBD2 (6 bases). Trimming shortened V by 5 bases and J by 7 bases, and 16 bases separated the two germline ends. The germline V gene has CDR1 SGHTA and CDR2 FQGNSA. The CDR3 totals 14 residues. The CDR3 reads CASSQTLGGNTQYF. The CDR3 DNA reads TGTGCCAGCAGCCAAACCTTGGGGGGAAATACGCAGTATTTT.

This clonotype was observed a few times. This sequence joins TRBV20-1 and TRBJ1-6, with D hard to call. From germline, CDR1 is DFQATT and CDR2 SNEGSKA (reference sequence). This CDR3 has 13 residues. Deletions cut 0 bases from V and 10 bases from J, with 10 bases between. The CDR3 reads CSARDLRLSPLHF. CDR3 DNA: TGCAGTGCTAGAGATCTCCGACTCTCACCCCTCCACTTT.

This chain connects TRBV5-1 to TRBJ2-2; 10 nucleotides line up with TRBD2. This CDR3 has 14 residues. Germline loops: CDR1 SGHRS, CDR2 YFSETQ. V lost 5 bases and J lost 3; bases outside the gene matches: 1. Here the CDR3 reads CASRLAGDTGELFF. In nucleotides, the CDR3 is TGCGCCAGCAGGCTAGCGGGAGACACCGGGGAGCTGTTTTTT.

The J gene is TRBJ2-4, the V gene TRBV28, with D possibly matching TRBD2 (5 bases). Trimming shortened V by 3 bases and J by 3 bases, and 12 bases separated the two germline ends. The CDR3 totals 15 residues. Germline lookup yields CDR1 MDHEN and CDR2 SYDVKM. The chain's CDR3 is CASSFRTGNKNIQYF. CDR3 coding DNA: TGTGCCAGCAGTTTTAGGACTGGAAACAAAAACATTCAGTACTTC. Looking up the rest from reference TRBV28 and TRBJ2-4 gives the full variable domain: DVKVTQSSRYLVKRTGEKVFLECVQDMDHENMFWYRQDPGLGLRLIYFSYDVKMKEKGDIPEGYSVSREKKERFSLILESASTNQTSMYLCASSFRTGNKNIQYFGAGTRLSVL.

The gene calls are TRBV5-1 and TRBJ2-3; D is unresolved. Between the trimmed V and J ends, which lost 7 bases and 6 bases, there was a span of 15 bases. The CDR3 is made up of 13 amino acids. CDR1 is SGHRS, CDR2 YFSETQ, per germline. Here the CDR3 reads CASSRYTIDTQYF. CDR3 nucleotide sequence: TGCGCCAGCTCTCGCTACACCATCGATACGCAGTATTTT. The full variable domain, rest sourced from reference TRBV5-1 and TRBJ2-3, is KAGVTQTPRYLIKTRGQQVTLSCSPISGHRSVSWYQQTPGQGLQFLFEYFSETQRNKGNFPGRFSGRQFSNSRSEMNVSTLELGDSALYLCASSRYTIDTQYFGPGTRLTVL.

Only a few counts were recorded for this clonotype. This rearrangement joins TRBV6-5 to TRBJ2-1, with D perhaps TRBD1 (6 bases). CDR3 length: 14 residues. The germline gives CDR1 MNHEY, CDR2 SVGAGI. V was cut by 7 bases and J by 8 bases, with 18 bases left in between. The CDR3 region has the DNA TGTGCCAGCACACCCCTAGGGGGTCGCGATGAGCAGTTCTTC. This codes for CASTPLGGRDEQFF.

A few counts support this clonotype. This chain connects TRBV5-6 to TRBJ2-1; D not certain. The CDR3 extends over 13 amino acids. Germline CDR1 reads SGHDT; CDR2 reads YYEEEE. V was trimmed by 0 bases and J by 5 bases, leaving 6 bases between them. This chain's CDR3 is CASSLAYNNEQFF. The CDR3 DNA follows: TGTGCCAGCAGCTTGGCATACAACAATGAGCAGTTCTTC.